The present T cell receptor (beta chain) was sequenced within a study of cytomegalovirus exposure and HLA in healthy donors. Background on the study: One earlier analysis, a look at about 179 million T cells, found 100 million to 130 million unique TCR beta sequences.

Amplification used 60 Vbeta primers and 13 Jbeta primers. Method: immunoSEQ multiplex PCR; TCRdb's copy keeps in-frame clones and lacks some. The sample holds roughly 130,000 clones; 80% are singletons and the top ten take just over 1%. For this donor, CMV serostatus was not recorded. Note on this clone: Its target is not known. Mismatch with germline at one junction end may stem from a read error.

The CDR3 spans 15 residues. Germline CDR1 SSHAT, CDR2 FNYEAQ (reference sequence). Notes on the study in general: The productive fraction for most TCR beta V segments was about 87% or about 30% in an earlier analysis. TCR beta V- and J-gene trimming, according to a later analysis, was linked to a missense DCLRE1C variant.

This sequence was found in a human donor in good health. Sequenced sample: PBMCs. The J gene is TRBJ2-2, the V gene TRBV7-7; a possible D gene is TRBD2 (7 bases). CDR3 DNA sequence: TGTGCTAGCAGCCTACAGGGAGGGGACACCGGGGAGCTGTTTTTT. It is translated as CASSLQGGDTGELFF.